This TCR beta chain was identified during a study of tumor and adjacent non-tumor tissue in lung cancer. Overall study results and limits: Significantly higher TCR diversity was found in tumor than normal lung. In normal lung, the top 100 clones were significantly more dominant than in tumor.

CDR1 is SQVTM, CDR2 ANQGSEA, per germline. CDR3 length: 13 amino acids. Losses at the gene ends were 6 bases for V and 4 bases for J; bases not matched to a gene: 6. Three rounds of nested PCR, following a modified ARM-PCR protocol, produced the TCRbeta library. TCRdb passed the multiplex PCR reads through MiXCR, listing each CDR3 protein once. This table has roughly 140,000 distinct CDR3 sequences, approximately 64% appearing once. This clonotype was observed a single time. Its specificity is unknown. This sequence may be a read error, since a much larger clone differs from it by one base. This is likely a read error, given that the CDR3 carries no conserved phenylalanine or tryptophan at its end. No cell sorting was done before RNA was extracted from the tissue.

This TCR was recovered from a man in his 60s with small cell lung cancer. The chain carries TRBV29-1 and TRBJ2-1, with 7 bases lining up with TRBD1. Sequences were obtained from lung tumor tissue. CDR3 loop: CSVGRDRYNEQFS. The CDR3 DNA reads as TGCAGCGTGGGCCGGGACAGATACAATGAGCAGTTCTCC.